This T cell receptor (beta chain) was sequenced in a study of blood T cell repertoires in COVID-19. Overall study context: The origin of the acute and convalescent COVID-19 samples was the United States, Italy and Spain. T cells, B-cell-depleted T cells, or PBMCs provided the cDNA or gDNA that served as material.

Trimming removed 0 bases from V and 4 bases from J, with 7 bases in between. CDR1 is SGHRS and CDR2 is YFSETQ in the germline V gene. This CDR3 has 13 amino acids. In the original analysis: Using reference gene primer amplification, nucleated cell counts were estimated. Profiling relied on immunoSEQ multiplex PCR, and the TCRdb table lists in-frame clones only, not all of them. The V and J calls and the clone size are those of that table, but D and trimming were determined from the DNA. The table lists approximately 92,000 clones, roughly 80% of them singletons, with around 9% in the top ten. The sequence came from a man aged 45-65 years who had recovered from COVID-19. Input material: peripheral blood. The V gene is TRBV5-1, the J gene TRBJ2-5, with D tentatively TRBD1 (5 bases). The DNA for the CDR3 is TGCGCCAGCAGCTTGGATCAGGGAGAGACCCAGTACTTC. Encoded protein: CASSLDQGETQYF. Looking up the rest from reference TRBV5-1 and TRBJ2-5 gives the full variable domain: KAGVTQTPRYLIKTRGQQVTLSCSPISGHRSVSWYQQTPGQGLQFLFEYFSETQRNKGNFPGRFSGRQFSNSRSEMNVSTLELGDSALYLCASSLDQGETQYFGPGTRLLVL.